This T cell receptor beta chain is drawn from a study of blood T cell repertoires in COVID-19. The overall study: The samples span acute and convalescent COVID-19 from the United States, Italy and Spain. T cells, B-cell-depleted T cells, or PBMCs provided the cDNA or gDNA that served as material.

Trimming cost V 2 bases and J 0 bases; bases outside gene matches: 7. The CDR3 runs 16 residues. Germline CDR1 reads GTSNPN; CDR2 reads SVGIG (reference sequence). Original processing notes: Nucleated cell number was recorded as an estimate derived from reference gene primer amplification. Libraries were prepared by immunoSEQ multiplex PCR; TCRdb keeps only in-frame clonotypes and omits some of them. V, J and clone size were drawn from that table, and D and trimming were deduced from the DNA. The table shows 160,000 or so clones, with less than 90% occurring only once. The sequenced material came from peripheral blood. The receptor comes from a woman in her 70s with acute or convalescent COVID-19. The genes are TRBV30 and TRBJ1-1, with TRBD1 matching over 9 bases. CDR3 in amino acids: CAWSTRDRDMNTEAFF. The CDR3 DNA sequence: TGTGCCTGGAGTACCCGGGACAGGGACATGAACACTGAAGCTTTCTTT.